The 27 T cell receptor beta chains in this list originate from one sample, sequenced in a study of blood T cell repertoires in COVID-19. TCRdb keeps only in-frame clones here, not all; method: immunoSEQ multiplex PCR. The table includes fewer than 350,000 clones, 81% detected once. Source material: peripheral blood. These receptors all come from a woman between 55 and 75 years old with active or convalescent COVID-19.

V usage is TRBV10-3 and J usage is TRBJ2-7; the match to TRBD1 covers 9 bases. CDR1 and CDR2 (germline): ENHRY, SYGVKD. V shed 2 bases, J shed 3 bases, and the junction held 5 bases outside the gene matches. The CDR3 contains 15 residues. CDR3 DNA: TGTGCCATCAGTGAGAGGGGACAGGGCGTCTACGAGCAGTACTTC. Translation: CAISERGQGVYEQYF.

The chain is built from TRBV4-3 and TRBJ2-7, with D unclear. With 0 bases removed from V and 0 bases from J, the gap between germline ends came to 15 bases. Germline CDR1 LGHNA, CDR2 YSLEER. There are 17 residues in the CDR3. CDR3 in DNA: TGCGCCAGCAGCCAAGATATTAACTTACCAAGCTCCTACGAGCAGTACTTC. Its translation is CASSQDINLPSSYEQYF.

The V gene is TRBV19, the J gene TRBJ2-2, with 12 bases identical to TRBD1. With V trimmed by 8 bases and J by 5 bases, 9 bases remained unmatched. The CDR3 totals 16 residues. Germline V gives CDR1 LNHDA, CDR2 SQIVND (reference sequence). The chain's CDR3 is CASSNPGQGATGELFF. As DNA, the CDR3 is TGTGCCAGTTCGAATCCGGGACAGGGGGCGACCGGGGAGCTGTTTTTT.

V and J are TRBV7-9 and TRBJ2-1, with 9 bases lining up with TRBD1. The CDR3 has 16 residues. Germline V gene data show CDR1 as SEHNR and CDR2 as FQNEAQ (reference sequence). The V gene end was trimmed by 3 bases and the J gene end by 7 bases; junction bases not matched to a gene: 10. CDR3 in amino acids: CASSFTGGPTRNEQFF. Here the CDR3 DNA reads TGTGCCAGCAGCTTTACAGGGGGCCCTACAAGGAATGAGCAGTTCTTC.

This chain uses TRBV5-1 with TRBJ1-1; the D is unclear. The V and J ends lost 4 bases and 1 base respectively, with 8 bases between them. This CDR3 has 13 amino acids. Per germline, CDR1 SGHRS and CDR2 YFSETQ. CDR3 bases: TGCGCCAGCAGCCAGGAGGGGAACACTGAAGCTTTCTTT. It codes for CASSQEGNTEAFF.

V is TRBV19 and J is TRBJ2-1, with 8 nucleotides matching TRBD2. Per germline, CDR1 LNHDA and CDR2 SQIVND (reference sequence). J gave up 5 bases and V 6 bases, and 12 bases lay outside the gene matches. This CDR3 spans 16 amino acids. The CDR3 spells CASSPAGASVDNEQFF. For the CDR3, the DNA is TGTGCCAGTAGCCCAGCGGGGGCCTCCGTGGACAATGAGCAGTTCTTC.

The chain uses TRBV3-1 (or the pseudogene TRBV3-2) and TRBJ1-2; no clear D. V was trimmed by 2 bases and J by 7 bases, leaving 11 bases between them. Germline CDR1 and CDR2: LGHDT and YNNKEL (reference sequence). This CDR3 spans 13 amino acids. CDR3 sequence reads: CASSQLRERGYTF. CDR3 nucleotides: TGTGCCAGCAGCCAACTACGGGAGCGTGGCTACACCTTC.

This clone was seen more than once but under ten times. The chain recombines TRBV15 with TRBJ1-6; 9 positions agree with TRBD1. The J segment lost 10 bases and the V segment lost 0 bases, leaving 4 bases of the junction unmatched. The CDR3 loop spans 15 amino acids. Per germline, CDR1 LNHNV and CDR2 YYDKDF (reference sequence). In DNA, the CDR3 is TGTGCCACCAGCAGAGAGCGGACAGGGGTCTCACCCCTCCACTTT. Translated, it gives CATSRERTGVSPLHF.

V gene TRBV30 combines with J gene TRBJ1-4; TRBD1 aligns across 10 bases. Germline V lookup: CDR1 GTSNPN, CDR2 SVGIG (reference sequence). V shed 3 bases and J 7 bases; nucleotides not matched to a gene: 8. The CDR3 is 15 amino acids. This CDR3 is CAWRSLDRGAEKLFF. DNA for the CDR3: TGTGCCTGGAGGTCCCTGGACAGGGGGGCTGAAAAACTGTTTTTT.

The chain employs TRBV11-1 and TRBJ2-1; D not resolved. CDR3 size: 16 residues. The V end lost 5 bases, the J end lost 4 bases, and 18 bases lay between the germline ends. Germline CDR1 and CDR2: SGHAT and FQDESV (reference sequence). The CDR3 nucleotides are TGTGCCAGCAGCCCTTCACGCCGATCAACTTACAATGAGCAGTTCTTC. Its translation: CASSPSRRSTYNEQFF.

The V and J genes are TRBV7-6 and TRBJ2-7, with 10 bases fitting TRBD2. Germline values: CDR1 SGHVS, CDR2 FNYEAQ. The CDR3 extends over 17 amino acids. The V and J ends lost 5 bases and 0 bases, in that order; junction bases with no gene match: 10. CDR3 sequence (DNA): TGTGCCAGCAGCGCACCCCTAGCGGGGGCTTCCTCCTACGAGCAGTACTTC. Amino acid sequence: CASSAPLAGASSYEQYF.

In DNA, the CDR3 is TGCAGTGCTAAACACCGCTATGGCTACACCTTC. It specifies CSAKHRYGYTF. This sequence joins TRBV20-1 and TRBJ1-2; the D is unclear. Germline assignment: CDR1 DFQATT and CDR2 SNEGSKA (reference sequence). The CDR3 has 11 amino acids. V was trimmed by 4 bases and J by 4 bases, leaving 7 bases between them.

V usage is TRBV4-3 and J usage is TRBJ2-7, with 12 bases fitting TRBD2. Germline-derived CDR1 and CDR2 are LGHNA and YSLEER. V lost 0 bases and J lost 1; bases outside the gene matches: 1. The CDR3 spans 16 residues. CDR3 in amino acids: CASSQELAGGSYEQYF. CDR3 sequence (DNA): TGCGCCAGCAGCCAAGAACTAGCGGGGGGATCCTACGAGCAGTACTTC.

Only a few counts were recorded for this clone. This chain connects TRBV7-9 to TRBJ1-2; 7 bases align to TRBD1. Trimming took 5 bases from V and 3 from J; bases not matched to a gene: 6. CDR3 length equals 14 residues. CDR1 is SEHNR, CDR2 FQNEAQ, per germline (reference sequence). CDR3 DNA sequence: TGTGCCAGCAGCGGTGGGGACAGTTACTATGGCTACACCTTC. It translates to CASSGGDSYYGYTF.

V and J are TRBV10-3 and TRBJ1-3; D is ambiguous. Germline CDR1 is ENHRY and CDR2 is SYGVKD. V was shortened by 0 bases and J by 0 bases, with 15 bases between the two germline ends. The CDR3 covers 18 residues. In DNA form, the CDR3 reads TGTGCCATCAGTGAGTCGGGCAGCGGCTATTCCTCTGGAAACACCATATATTTT. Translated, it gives CAISESGSGYSSGNTIYF.

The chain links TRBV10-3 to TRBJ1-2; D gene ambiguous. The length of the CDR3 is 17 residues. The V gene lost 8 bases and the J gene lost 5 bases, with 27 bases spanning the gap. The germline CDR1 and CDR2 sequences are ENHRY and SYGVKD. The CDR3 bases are TGTGCCATCCGCTACGAGGCGGGCGGCGGTATTGGGTATGGCTACACCTTC. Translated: CAIRYEAGGGIGYGYTF.

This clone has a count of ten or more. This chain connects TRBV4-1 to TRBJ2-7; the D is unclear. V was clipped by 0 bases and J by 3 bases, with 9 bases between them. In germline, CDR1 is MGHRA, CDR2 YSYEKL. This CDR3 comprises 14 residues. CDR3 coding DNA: TGCGCCAGCAGCCAAGATCCGACGGGCTACGAGCAGTACTTC. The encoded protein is CASSQDPTGYEQYF.

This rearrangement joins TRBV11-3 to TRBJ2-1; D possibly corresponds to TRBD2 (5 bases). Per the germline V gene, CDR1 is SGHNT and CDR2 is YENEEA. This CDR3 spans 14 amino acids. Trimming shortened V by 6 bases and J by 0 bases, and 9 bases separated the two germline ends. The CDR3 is CASSPRGSYNEQFF. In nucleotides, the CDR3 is TGTGCCAGCAGTCCTCGGGGCTCCTACAATGAGCAGTTCTTC.

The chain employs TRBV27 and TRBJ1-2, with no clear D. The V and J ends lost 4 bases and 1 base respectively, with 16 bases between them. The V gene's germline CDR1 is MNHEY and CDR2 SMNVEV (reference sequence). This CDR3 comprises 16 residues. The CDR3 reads CASSSLGGNLNYGYTF. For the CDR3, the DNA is TGTGCCAGCAGTTCCTTAGGCGGTAACCTTAACTATGGCTACACCTTC.

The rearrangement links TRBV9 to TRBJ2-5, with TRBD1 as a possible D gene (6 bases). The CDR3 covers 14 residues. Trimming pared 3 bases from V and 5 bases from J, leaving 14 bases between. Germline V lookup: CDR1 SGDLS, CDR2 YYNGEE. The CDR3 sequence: CASSGGQGRETQYF. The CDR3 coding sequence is TGTGCCAGCAGCGGGGGTCAGGGGCGCGAGACCCAGTACTTC. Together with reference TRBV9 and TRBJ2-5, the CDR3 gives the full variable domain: DSGVTQTPKHLITATGQRVTLRCSPRSGDLSVYWYQQSLDQGLQFLIQYYNGEERAKGNILERFSAQQFPDLHSELNLSSLELGDSALYFCASSGGQGRETQYFGPGTRLLVL.

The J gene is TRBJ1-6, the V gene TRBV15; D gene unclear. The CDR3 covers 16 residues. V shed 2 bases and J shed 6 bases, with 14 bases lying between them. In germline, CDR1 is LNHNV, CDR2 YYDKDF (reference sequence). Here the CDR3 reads CATSRSTVFSNSPLHF. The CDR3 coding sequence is TGTGCCACCAGCAGATCCACGGTTTTTAGTAATTCACCCCTCCACTTT.

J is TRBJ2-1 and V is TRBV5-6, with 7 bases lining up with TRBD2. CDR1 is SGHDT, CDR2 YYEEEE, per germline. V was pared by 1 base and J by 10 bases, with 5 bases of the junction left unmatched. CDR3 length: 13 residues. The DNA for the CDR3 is TGTGCCAGCAGCTTGATCGGGGGGTACGAGCAGTTCTTC. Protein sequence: CASSLIGGYEQFF.

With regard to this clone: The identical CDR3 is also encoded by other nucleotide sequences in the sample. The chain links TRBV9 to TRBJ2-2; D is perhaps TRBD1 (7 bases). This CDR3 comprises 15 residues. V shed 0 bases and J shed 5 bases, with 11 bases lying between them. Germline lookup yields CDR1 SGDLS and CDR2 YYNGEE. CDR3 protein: CASSVGAGGTGELFF. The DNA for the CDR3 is TGTGCCAGCAGCGTAGGGGCAGGGGGGACCGGGGAGCTGTTTTTT.

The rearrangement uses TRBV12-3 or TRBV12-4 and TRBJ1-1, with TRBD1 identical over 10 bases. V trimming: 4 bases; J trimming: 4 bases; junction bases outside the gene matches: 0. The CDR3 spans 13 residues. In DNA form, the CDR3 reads TGTGCCAGCAGTTGGACAGGGGGCACTGAAGCTTTCTTT. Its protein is CASSWTGGTEAFF.

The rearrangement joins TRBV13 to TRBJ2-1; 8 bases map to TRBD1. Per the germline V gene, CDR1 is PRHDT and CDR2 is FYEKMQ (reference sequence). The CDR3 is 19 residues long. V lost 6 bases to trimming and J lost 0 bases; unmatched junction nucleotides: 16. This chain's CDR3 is CASSHVRTGYSFSYNEQFF. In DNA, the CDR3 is TGTGCCAGCAGTCATGTGAGGACAGGGTATTCCTTCTCCTACAATGAGCAGTTCTTC.

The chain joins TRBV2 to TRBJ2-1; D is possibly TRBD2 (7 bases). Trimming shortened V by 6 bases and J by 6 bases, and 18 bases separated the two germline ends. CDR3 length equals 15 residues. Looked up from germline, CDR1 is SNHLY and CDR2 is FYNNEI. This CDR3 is CASRNMGGRSNEQFF. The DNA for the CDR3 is TGTGCCAGCAGAAACATGGGGGGGCGGAGCAATGAGCAGTTCTTC.

This CDR3 is CASSVRRNEQFF. As DNA, the CDR3 is TGTGCCAGCAGCGTCAGGAGGAATGAGCAGTTCTTC. The J gene is TRBJ2-1, the V gene TRBV5-4; D is perhaps TRBD2 (5 bases). Germline loops: CDR1 SGHNT, CDR2 YYREEE (reference sequence). The germline V and J ends were trimmed by 4 bases and 7 bases, with 9 bases remaining between them. The CDR3 runs to 12 residues.